The 30 T cell receptor beta chains in this list originate from one sample, sequenced in a study of circulating and synovial CD4+ cells in juvenile arthritis. TCRdb's table, derived via immunoSEQ multiplex PCR, lists solely in-frame clones and lacks some. Of 25,000 to 35,000 clones in the sample, just over 90% were seen once. The sample taken for sequencing was CD4+ T cells from blood. Receptors originate from a human donor with juvenile idiopathic arthritis.

The J gene is TRBJ2-7, the V gene TRBV25-1, with D perhaps TRBD1 (6 bases). Germline CDR1 is MGHDK and CDR2 is SYGVNS. This CDR3 contains 16 residues. V dropped 1 base and J dropped 1 base, with 14 bases sitting between them. Here the CDR3 DNA reads TGTGCCAGCAGTGAATGGGGCAGGGGTTCATCCTACGAGCAGTACTTC. It specifies CASSEWGRGSSYEQYF.

The gene calls are TRBV30 and TRBJ2-1, with 9 bases lining up with TRBD1. After removal of 5 bases from V and 1 base from J, the junction contained 0 bases not matched to a gene. The CDR3 extends over 13 amino acids. Germline CDR1 GTSNPN, CDR2 SVGIG (reference sequence). Here the CDR3 reads CAWGTGSYNEQFF. CDR3 DNA: TGTGCCTGGGGGACAGGGTCCTACAATGAGCAGTTCTTC.

CDR3 amino acids: CASSLGLAGRGDTQYF. Written as DNA, the CDR3 is TGCGCCAGCAGCCTTGGACTAGCGGGACGGGGAGATACGCAGTATTTT. This chain connects TRBV5-1 to TRBJ2-3; 12 nucleotides match TRBD2. CDR1 is SGHRS, CDR2 YFSETQ, per germline. V was pared by 4 bases and J by 5 bases, with 8 bases of the junction left unmatched. The CDR3 is 16 amino acids.

The V and J genes are TRBV14 and TRBJ1-6; 7 nucleotides line up with TRBD1. This CDR3 is built from 14 residues. V dropped 3 bases and J dropped 7; count of bases not matched to a gene: 3. The germline gives CDR1 SGHDN, CDR2 FVKESK. The CDR3: CASSQGQRNSPLHF. CDR3 DNA: TGTGCCAGCAGCCAGGGACAGCGAAATTCACCCCTCCACTTT.

The V gene is TRBV5-1, the J gene TRBJ1-1; D perhaps matches TRBD1 (5 bases). The germline V gene encodes CDR1 SGHRS and CDR2 YFSETQ. The CDR3 has 15 residues. V lost 6 bases to trimming and J lost 0 bases, with 15 bases between them. The CDR3 bases are TGCGCCAGCATCCCAGTGGGGGGGATGAACACTGAAGCTTTCTTT. The encoded protein is CASIPVGGMNTEAFF. The full variable domain, with the rest looked up from reference TRBV5-1 and TRBJ1-1, is KAGVTQTPRYLIKTRGQQVTLSCSPISGHRSVSWYQQTPGQGLQFLFEYFSETQRNKGNFPGRFSGRQFSNSRSEMNVSTLELGDSALYLCASIPVGGMNTEAFFGQGTRLTVV.

The chain couples TRBV7-2 to TRBJ2-5; D perhaps matches TRBD2 (5 bases). In germline, CDR1 is SGHTA, CDR2 FQGNSA. This CDR3 comprises 16 residues. Trimming left V 5 bases short and J 0 bases short, with 16 bases between. This CDR3 reads CASSPGTIRNQETQYF. CDR3 in DNA: TGTGCCAGCAGCCCGGGAACGATACGGAACCAAGAGACCCAGTACTTC.

CDR3 sequence: CASSPPGQGIAGELFF. CDR3 in DNA: TGTGCCAGCAGTCCCCCCGGACAGGGTATAGCCGGGGAGCTGTTTTTT. The rearrangement links TRBV28 to TRBJ2-2; 8 bases agree with TRBD1. Germline loops: CDR1 MDHEN, CDR2 SYDVKM. This CDR3 has 16 residues. V lost 5 bases to trimming and J lost 6 bases; unmatched junction nucleotides: 11. Full variable domain (outside the CDR3, taken from reference TRBV28 and TRBJ2-2): DVKVTQSSRYLVKRTGEKVFLECVQDMDHENMFWYRQDPGLGLRLIYFSYDVKMKEKGDIPEGYSVSREKKERFSLILESASTNQTSMYLCASSPPGQGIAGELFFGEGSRLTVL.

The chain has TRBV10-3 and TRBJ2-2; 10 bases line up with TRBD2. Trimming cost V 6 bases and J 4 bases; bases outside gene matches: 5. Germline V gene sequence: CDR1 ENHRY, CDR2 SYGVKD. The CDR3 length is 15 residues. CDR3: CAIREAGGRTGELFF. CDR3 DNA sequence: TGTGCCATCAGGGAAGCGGGAGGGCGCACCGGGGAGCTGTTTTTT.

The chain combines TRBV27 with TRBJ1-2; weak D call: TRBD1 (6 bases). Germline V gene sequence: CDR1 MNHEY, CDR2 SMNVEV (reference sequence). The CDR3 runs 13 residues. Between the trimmed V and J ends, which lost 8 bases and 1 base, there was a span of 11 bases. CDR3 residues: CASRRTVNYGYTF. As DNA, the CDR3 is TGTGCCAGCCGGCGGACAGTTAACTATGGCTACACCTTC.

This chain joins TRBV5-1 and TRBJ2-4, with 7 positions matching TRBD1. Germline values: CDR1 SGHRS, CDR2 YFSETQ. The CDR3 sequence is 15 residues long. Losses at the gene ends were 4 bases for V and 12 bases for J; bases not matched to a gene: 16. The CDR3 spells CASSVEVGTAYGQYF. Here the CDR3 DNA reads TGCGCCAGCAGCGTGGAGGTCGGGACAGCCTATGGTCAGTACTTC.

This chain connects TRBV7-3 to TRBJ2-5; 7 nucleotides line up with TRBD2. The CDR3 sequence is 15 residues long. Trimming removed 2 bases from V and 4 bases from J; junction bases left unmatched: 7. Germline-derived CDR1 and CDR2 are SGHTA and FQGTGA. As DNA, the CDR3 is TGTGCCAGCAGCTTAGGGCTAGCGGTGGGAGAGACCCAGTACTTC. Translation: CASSLGLAVGETQYF.

This rearrangement joins TRBV5-3 to TRBJ2-7; 8 nucleotides agree with TRBD2. TRBV5-3 is an ORF; its function is uncertain. The V and J ends lost 4 bases and 3 bases, in that order; junction bases with no gene match: 6. CDR3 length equals 14 residues. DNA for the CDR3: TGTGCCAGAAGCCTCCGGGAGGGCGGCTACGAGCAGTACTTC. It translates to CARSLREGGYEQYF.

The V and J genes are TRBV28 and TRBJ2-5; D may be TRBD2 (6 bases). The germline CDR1 and CDR2 sequences are MDHEN and SYDVKM. This CDR3 spans 14 amino acids. V lost 2 bases and J 5 bases, leaving 12 bases between the germline ends. CDR3 sequence: CASSLGGLGETQYF. The CDR3 region has the DNA TGTGCCAGCAGTTTAGGAGGGCTGGGGGAGACCCAGTACTTC.

V gene TRBV5-4 combines with J gene TRBJ2-5; tentative D call: TRBD2 (7 bases). V was shortened by 3 bases and J by 5 bases, with 17 bases between the two germline ends. CDR3 size: 15 residues. Germline V gives CDR1 SGHNT, CDR2 YYREEE (reference sequence). The CDR3 sequence: CASSWGPGGSETQYF. The CDR3 DNA sequence: TGTGCCAGCAGCTGGGGGCCTGGCGGGAGCGAGACCCAGTACTTC. Full variable domain (remainder filled in from reference TRBV5-4 and TRBJ2-5): ETGVTQSPTHLIKTRGQQVTLRCSSQSGHNTVSWYQQALGQGPQFIFQYYREEENGRGNFPPRFSGLQFPNYSSELNVNALELDDSALYLCASSWGPGGSETQYFGPGTRLLVL.

The chain combines TRBV5-4 with TRBJ2-3; a possible D gene is TRBD2 (6 bases). The CDR3 totals 15 residues. Germline loops: CDR1 SGHNT, CDR2 YYREEE (reference sequence). Deletions cut 1 base from V and 0 bases from J, with 9 bases between. The CDR3 is CASSLSGTSTDTQYF. In nucleotides, the CDR3 is TGTGCCAGCAGCTTGTCCGGGACTAGCACAGATACGCAGTATTTT.

This clone was counted a single time. CDR3 loop: CASSEVRQWETQYF. In DNA form, the CDR3 reads TGTGCCAGCAGTGAAGTGCGGCAGTGGGAGACCCAGTACTTC. This chain joins TRBV6-1 and TRBJ2-5, with no clear D. The V and J ends lost 1 base and 5 bases respectively, with 11 bases between them. CDR1 is MNHNS and CDR2 is SASEGT in the germline V gene. The CDR3 totals 14 residues.

The chain combines TRBV25-1 with TRBJ2-7; 8 nucleotides line up with TRBD2. The CDR3 runs 17 residues. V lost 4 bases to trimming and J lost 6 bases; unmatched junction nucleotides: 17. In germline, CDR1 is MGHDK, CDR2 SYGVNS. The CDR3: CASSGGPSGSSSGEQYF. Here the CDR3 DNA reads TGTGCCAGCAGTGGGGGTCCAAGCGGGAGCTCCTCAGGCGAGCAGTACTTC.

This chain connects TRBV15 to TRBJ2-3; 9 bases map to TRBD1. The CDR3 runs to 15 residues. V lost 5 bases to trimming and J lost 1 base; unmatched junction nucleotides: 4. Germline loops: CDR1 LNHNV, CDR2 YYDKDF (reference sequence). Here the CDR3 reads CATSARTGGTDTQYF. For the CDR3, the DNA is TGTGCCACCAGCGCCAGGACAGGGGGCACAGATACGCAGTATTTT.

The chain joins TRBV5-1 to TRBJ1-5; TRBD1 might be the D (5 bases). The CDR3 spans 15 residues. Trimming pared 4 bases from V and 2 bases from J, leaving 13 bases between. Germline values: CDR1 SGHRS, CDR2 YFSETQ. The CDR3 nucleotides read TGCGCCAGCAGCCCGGGGGGAAGGGGCAATCAGCCCCAGCATTTT. Translated, it gives CASSPGGRGNQPQHF.

V is TRBV18 and J is TRBJ2-2; D is perhaps TRBD2 (6 bases). V lost 7 bases and J lost 5, with 14 bases in between. The CDR3 runs to 14 residues. Germline V gene data show CDR1 as KGHSH and CDR2 as LQKENI. Here the CDR3 DNA reads TGTGCCAGCTTACCCCCAGGGAGGACCGGGGAGCTGTTTTTT. Its protein product is CASLPPGRTGELFF.

This chain links TRBV10-3 with TRBJ2-1, with TRBD2 identical over 12 bases. Losses at the gene ends were 7 bases for V and 4 bases for J; bases not matched to a gene: 2. CDR1 and CDR2 from the germline V gene are ENHRY and SYGVKD. The CDR3 has 14 residues. The CDR3 coding sequence is TGTGCCATCACCGGGACTAGCGGGTACAATGAGCAGTTCTTC. Its translation is CAITGTSGYNEQFF.

V is TRBV28 and J is TRBJ2-1; D ambiguous. Germline lookup yields CDR1 MDHEN and CDR2 SYDVKM. The CDR3 extends over 16 amino acids. With 4 bases removed from V and 0 bases from J, the gap between germline ends came to 13 bases. CDR3 region: CASSSYSISSYNEQFF. DNA of the CDR3: TGTGCCAGCAGTTCTTATTCGATCAGCTCCTACAATGAGCAGTTCTTC.

The chain is built from TRBV28 and TRBJ1-1; D perhaps matches TRBD1 (6 bases). The germline V gene encodes CDR1 MDHEN and CDR2 SYDVKM. V lost 4 bases and J lost 1, with 13 bases in between. The CDR3 covers 15 residues. The CDR3 DNA reads TGTGCCAGCAGTTCTCCAGGGGACCCGAACACTGAAGCTTTCTTT. Translated: CASSSPGDPNTEAFF. Full variable domain (rest looked up from reference TRBV28 and TRBJ1-1): DVKVTQSSRYLVKRTGEKVFLECVQDMDHENMFWYRQDPGLGLRLIYFSYDVKMKEKGDIPEGYSVSREKKERFSLILESASTNQTSMYLCASSSPGDPNTEAFFGQGTRLTVV.

The chain links TRBV2 to TRBJ2-6; TRBD1 agrees at 7 bases. The germline gives CDR1 SNHLY, CDR2 FYNNEI. Losses at the gene ends were 4 bases for V and 2 bases for J; bases not matched to a gene: 2. CDR3 size: 15 residues. The CDR3 sequence: CASSAGQPGANVLTF. CDR3 coding DNA: TGTGCCAGCAGTGCGGGACAGCCTGGGGCCAACGTCCTGACTTTC.

The chain has TRBV9 and TRBJ2-1; D remains unclear. Germline V gives CDR1 SGDLS, CDR2 YYNGEE. V lost 7 bases and J 7 bases, leaving 18 bases between the germline ends. The CDR3 covers 14 residues. The CDR3 spells CASAPSRGRNEQFF. The CDR3 nucleotides are TGTGCCAGCGCCCCCTCCAGAGGCCGGAATGAGCAGTTCTTC.

V is TRBV28 and J is TRBJ2-1, with D tentatively TRBD2 (6 bases). The ends were cut back, 7 bases at V and 6 bases at J, with 13 bases in the middle. CDR1 is MDHEN, CDR2 SYDVKM, per germline. CDR3 size: 13 residues. CDR3 protein: CASTGVNGNEQFF. The DNA for the CDR3 is TGTGCCAGCACGGGAGTCAATGGCAATGAGCAGTTCTTC.

The J gene is TRBJ1-4, the V gene TRBV5-5, with 7 positions matching TRBD1. V gave up 4 bases and J gave up 8 bases; unmatched junction bases: 11. Looked up from germline, CDR1 is SGHKS and CDR2 is YYEKEE (reference sequence). The CDR3 contains 15 residues. CDR3 amino acids: CASSQTGTVGEKLFF. The CDR3 DNA follows: TGTGCCAGCAGCCAAACCGGGACAGTGGGCGAAAAACTGTTTTTT.

The CDR3 sequence: CAIRGDRATYNEQFF. In DNA, the CDR3 is TGTGCCATCAGGGGGGACAGGGCAACCTACAATGAGCAGTTCTTC. The gene calls are TRBV10-3 and TRBJ2-1; 9 nucleotides line up with TRBD1. The length of the CDR3 is 15 residues. From germline, CDR1 is ENHRY and CDR2 SYGVKD. V gave up 6 bases and J gave up 2 bases; unmatched junction bases: 5.

The rearrangement uses TRBV6-1 and TRBJ2-7; TRBD2 aligns across 7 bases. The CDR3 covers 13 residues. CDR1 is MNHNS, CDR2 SASEGT, per germline. J was trimmed by 4 bases and V by 4 bases; bases with no gene match: 4. The CDR3 DNA is TGTGCCAGCAGTGGGGAGGGTGGATACGAGCAGTACTTC. Translating gives CASSGEGGYEQYF.

The J gene is TRBJ2-1, the V gene TRBV5-4; 7 bases align to TRBD2. The CDR3 is 13 amino acids. Germline values: CDR1 SGHNT, CDR2 YYREEE (reference sequence). The trim removed 2 bases at V and 7 bases at J, leaving 3 bases unmatched. The CDR3 loop reads CASSFLADNEQFF. In nucleotides, the CDR3 is TGTGCCAGCAGCTTTCTAGCGGATAATGAGCAGTTCTTC.